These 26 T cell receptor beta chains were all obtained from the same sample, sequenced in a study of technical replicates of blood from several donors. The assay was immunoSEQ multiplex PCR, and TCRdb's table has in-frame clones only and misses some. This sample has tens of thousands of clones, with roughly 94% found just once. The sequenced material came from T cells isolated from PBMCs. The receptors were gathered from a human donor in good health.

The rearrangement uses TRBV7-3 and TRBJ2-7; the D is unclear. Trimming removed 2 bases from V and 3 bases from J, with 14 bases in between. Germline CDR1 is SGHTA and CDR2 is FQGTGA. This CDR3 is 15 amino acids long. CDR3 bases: TGTGCCAGCAGCTTAGGTATCGGTCCGAACTACGAGCAGTACTTC. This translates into CASSLGIGPNYEQYF.

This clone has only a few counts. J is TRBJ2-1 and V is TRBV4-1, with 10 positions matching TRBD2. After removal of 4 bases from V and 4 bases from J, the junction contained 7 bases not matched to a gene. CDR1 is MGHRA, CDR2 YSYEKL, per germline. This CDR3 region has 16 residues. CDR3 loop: CASSPGLAGVYNEQFF. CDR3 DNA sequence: TGCGCCAGCAGCCCGGGGCTAGCGGGGGTATACAATGAGCAGTTCTTC.

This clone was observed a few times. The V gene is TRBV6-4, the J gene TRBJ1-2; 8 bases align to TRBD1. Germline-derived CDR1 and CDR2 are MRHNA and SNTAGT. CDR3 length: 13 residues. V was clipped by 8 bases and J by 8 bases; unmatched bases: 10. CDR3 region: CASECRGRRGYTF. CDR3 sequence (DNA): TGTGCCAGCGAGTGCAGGGGGCGCCGGGGCTACACCTTC.

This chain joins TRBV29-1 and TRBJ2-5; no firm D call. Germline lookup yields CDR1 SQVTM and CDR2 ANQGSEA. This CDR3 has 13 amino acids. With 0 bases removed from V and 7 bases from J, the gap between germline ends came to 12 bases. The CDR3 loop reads CSVEDPGGGTQYF. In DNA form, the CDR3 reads TGCAGCGTTGAAGATCCGGGTGGCGGGACCCAGTACTTC.

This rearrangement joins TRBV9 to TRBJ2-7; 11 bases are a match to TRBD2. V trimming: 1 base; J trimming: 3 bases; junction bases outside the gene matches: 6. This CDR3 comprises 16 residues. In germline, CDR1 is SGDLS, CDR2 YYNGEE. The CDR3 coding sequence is TGTGCCAGCAGCGTAACCCTAACTAGCGGGAGCTACGAGCAGTACTTC. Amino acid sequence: CASSVTLTSGSYEQYF.

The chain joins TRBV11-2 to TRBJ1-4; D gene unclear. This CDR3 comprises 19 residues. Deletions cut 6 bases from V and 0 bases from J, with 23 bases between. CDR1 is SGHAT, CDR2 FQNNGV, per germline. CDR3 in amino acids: CASRRYLTFGGATNEKLFF. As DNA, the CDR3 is TGTGCCAGCAGACGCTATCTTACGTTTGGCGGGGCAACTAATGAAAAACTGTTTTTT.

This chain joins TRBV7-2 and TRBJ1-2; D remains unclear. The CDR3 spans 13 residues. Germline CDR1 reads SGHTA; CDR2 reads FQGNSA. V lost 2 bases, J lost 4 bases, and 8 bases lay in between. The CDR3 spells CASSLQAFYGYTF. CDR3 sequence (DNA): TGTGCCAGCAGCTTACAGGCATTCTATGGCTACACCTTC. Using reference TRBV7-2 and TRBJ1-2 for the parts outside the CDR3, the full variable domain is GAGVSQSPSNKVTEKGKDVELRCDPISGHTALYWYRQSLGQGLEFLIYFQGNSAPDKSGLPSDRFSAERTGGSVSTLTIQRTQQEDSAVYLCASSLQAFYGYTFGSGTRLTVV.

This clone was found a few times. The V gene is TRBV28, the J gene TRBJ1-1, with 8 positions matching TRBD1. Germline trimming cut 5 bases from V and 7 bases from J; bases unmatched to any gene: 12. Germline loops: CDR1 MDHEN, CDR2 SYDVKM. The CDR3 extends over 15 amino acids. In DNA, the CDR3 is TGTGCCAGCAGTGTCTCAACAGGGGGAGAAGGTGAAGCTTTCTTT. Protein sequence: CASSVSTGGEGEAFF.

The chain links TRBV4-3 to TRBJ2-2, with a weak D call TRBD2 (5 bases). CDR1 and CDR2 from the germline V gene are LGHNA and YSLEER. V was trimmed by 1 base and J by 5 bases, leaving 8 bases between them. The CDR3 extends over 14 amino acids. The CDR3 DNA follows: TGCGCCAGCAGCCAAGTACCGGGGACCGGGGAGCTGTTTTTT. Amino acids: CASSQVPGTGELFF.

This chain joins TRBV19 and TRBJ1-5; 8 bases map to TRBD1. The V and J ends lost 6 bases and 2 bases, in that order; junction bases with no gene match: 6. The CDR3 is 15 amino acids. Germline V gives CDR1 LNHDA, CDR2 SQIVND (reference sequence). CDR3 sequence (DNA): TGTGCCAGTAGCAGAGACAGGGGTGGCAATCAGCCCCAGCATTTT. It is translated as CASSRDRGGNQPQHF.

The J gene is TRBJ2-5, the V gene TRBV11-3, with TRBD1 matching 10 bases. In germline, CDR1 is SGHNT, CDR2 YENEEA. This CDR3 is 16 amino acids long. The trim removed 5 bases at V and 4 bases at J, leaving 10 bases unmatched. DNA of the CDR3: TGTGCCAGCAGCACAAGACAGGGGGCGCTTCTAGAGACCCAGTACTTC. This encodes CASSTRQGALLETQYF.

The CDR3 loop is CASSYRSGLEYF. Written as DNA, the CDR3 is TGTGCCAGCAGTTACCGCAGCGGGTTGGAGTACTTC. V usage is TRBV6-5 and J usage is TRBJ2-7; a weak D match, TRBD2 (6 bases). CDR3 length: 12 residues. CDR1 and CDR2 (germline): MNHEY, SVGAGI. V gave up 2 bases and J gave up 11 bases, with 13 bases separating them.

The CDR3 here is CASSQVGTGLALDTQYF. The CDR3 DNA follows: TGTGCCAGCAGCCAAGTAGGAACTGGACTAGCTTTGGATACGCAGTATTTT. The chain is built from TRBV4-2 and TRBJ2-3, with TRBD2 matching 8 bases. Germline CDR1 LGHNA, CDR2 YNFKEQ. This CDR3 region has 17 residues. The V gene end was trimmed by 1 base and the J gene end by 6 bases; junction bases not matched to a gene: 12.

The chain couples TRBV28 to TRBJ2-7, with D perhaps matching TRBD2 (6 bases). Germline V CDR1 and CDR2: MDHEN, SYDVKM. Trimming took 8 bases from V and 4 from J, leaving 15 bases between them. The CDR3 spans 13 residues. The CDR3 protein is CASDSGSGYEQYF. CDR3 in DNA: TGTGCCAGCGATTCAGGGAGCGGGTACGAGCAGTACTTC.

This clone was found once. In DNA form, the CDR3 reads TGTGCCAGCAGCTTCGGCGGGAGGACCTCCTACGAGCAGTACTTC. Its translation: CASSFGGRTSYEQYF. This sequence joins TRBV7-9 and TRBJ2-7; TRBD2 matches at 8 bases. Per germline, CDR1 SEHNR and CDR2 FQNEAQ (reference sequence). V shed 3 bases and J 0 bases; nucleotides not matched to a gene: 4. This CDR3 contains 15 residues.

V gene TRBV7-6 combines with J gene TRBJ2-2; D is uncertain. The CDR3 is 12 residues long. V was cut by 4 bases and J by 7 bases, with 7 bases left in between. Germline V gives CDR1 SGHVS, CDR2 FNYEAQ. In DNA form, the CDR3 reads TGTGCCAGCAGCTCTCCAGGCGGGGAGCTGTTTTTT. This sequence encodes CASSSPGGELFF.

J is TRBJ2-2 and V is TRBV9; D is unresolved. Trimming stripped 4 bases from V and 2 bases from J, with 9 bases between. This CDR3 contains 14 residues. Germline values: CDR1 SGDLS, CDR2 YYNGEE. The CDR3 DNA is TGTGCCAGCAGCTCAAACATTAACACCGGGGAGCTGTTTTTT. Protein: CASSSNINTGELFF. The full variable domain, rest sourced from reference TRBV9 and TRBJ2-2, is DSGVTQTPKHLITATGQRVTLRCSPRSGDLSVYWYQQSLDQGLQFLIQYYNGEERAKGNILERFSAQQFPDLHSELNLSSLELGDSALYFCASSSNINTGELFFGEGSRLTVL.

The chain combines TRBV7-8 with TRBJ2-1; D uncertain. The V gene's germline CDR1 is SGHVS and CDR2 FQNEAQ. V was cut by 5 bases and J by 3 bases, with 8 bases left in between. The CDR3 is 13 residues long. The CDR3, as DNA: TGTGCCAGCAGCCCTAATGACTACAATGAGCAGTTCTTC. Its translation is CASSPNDYNEQFF.

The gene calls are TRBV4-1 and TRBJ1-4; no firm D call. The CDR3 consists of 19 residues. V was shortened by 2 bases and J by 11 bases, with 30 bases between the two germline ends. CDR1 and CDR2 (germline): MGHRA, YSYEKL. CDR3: CASSQLAITYNELVRKLFF. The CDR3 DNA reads TGCGCCAGCAGCCAATTAGCCATAACCTATAATGAGTTGGTCCGGAAACTGTTTTTT.

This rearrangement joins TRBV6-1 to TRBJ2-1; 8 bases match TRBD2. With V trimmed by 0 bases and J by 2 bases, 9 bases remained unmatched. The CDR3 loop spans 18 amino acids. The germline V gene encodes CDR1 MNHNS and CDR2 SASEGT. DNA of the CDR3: TGTGCCAGCAGTGAAGCGGGGTTTAGCGGGGCTACCTACAATGAGCAGTTCTTC. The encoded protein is CASSEAGFSGATYNEQFF.

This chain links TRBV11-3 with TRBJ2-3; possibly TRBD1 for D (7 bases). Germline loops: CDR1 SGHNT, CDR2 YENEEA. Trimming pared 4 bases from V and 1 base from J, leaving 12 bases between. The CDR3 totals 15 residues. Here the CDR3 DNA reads TGTGCCAGCAGCTGGAGGGACAGTCGCACAGATACGCAGTATTTT. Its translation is CASSWRDSRTDTQYF.

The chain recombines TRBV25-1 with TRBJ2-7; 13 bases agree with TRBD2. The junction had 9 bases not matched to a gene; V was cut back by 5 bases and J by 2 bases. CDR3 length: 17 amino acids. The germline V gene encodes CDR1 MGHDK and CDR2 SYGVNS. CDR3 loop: CASSYSTGTSGTYEQYF. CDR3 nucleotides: TGTGCCAGCAGTTACTCTACCGGGACTAGCGGGACCTACGAGCAGTACTTC.

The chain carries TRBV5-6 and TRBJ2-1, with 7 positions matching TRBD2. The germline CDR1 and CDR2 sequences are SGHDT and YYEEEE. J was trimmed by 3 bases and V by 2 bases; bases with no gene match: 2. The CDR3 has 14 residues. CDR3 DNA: TGTGCCAGCAGCTTTACGGGGGGCTACAATGAGCAGTTCTTC. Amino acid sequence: CASSFTGGYNEQFF.

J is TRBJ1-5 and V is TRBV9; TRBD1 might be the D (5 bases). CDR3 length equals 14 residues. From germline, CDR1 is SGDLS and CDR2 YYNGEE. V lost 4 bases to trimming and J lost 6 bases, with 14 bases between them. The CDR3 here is CASSSTGEVQPQHF. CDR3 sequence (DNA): TGTGCCAGCAGCTCCACGGGGGAAGTTCAGCCCCAGCATTTT.

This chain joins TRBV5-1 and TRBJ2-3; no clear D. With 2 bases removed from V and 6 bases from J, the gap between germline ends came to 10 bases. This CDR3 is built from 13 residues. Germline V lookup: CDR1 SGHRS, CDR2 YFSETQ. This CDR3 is CASSFTLSDTQYF. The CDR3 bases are TGCGCCAGCAGCTTTACTCTTTCCGATACGCAGTATTTT.

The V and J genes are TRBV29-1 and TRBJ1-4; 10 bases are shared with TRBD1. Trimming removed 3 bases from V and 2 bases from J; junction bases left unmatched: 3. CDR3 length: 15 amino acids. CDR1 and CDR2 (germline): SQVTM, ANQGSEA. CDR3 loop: CSVEDRGRTNEKLFF. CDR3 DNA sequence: TGCAGCGTTGAGGACAGGGGGAGGACTAATGAAAAACTGTTTTTT.